This T cell receptor beta chain is from a study of blood T cell repertoires in COVID-19. Profiled with immunoSEQ multiplex PCR; TCRdb holds only in-frame clones, not every one. There are some 31,000 clones in the sample; around four fifths occur only once, and 7.4% lies in the top ten. Germline loops: CDR1 WSHSY, CDR2 SAAADI. The CDR3 extends over 17 amino acids. Trimming at V came to 2 bases and at J to 2 bases, leaving 4 bases not matched to a gene. The rearrangement links TRBV10-2 to TRBJ2-5, with TRBD2 matching over 14 bases. Sequences were obtained from peripheral blood. This receptor was obtained from a woman aged 55 to 70 with acute or convalescent COVID-19. This chain's CDR3 is CASSEQGLAGVQETQYF. The CDR3 DNA follows: TGCGCCAGCAGTGAGCAGGGACTAGCGGGGGTACAAGAGACCCAGTACTTC.